This T cell receptor (beta chain) was captured in a study of CD8 T cells in Susac syndrome. RNA totalling about 0.45 to 1 ug underwent reverse transcription with random hexamers. TCRdb re-called the immunoSEQ multiplex PCR reads through MiXCR, storing one row per CDR3 protein. The sample shows about 170,000 distinct CDR3 sequences, 80% to 95% of them seen only once. Specimen: CD4+ T cells from PBMCs. This TCR was recovered from a human donor with multiple sclerosis.

Written as DNA, the CDR3 is TGTGCCAGCAGCGTAGTACCCTTGAACACTGAAGCTTTCTTT. Translation gives CASSVVPLNTEAFF. The rearrangement joins TRBV9 to TRBJ1-1; D not certain. V shed 0 bases and J shed 0 bases, with 6 bases lying between them. The CDR3 is 14 residues long. Germline loops: CDR1 SGDLS, CDR2 YYNGEE.